This T cell receptor (beta chain) was retrieved from a study of Ad26.COV2.S vaccination and SARS-CoV-2 variants. Study findings and constraints: Breadth, reportedly substantial, characterized the spike-specific CD8+ and CD4+ T cell responses after vaccination. Greater spike-specific TCR breadth was seen in vaccine recipients than in placebo recipients. The study found similar non-spike TCR breadth in vaccine and placebo recipients. An underestimation of total T cell responses may have resulted from the TCR breadth and depth analyses.

Concerning this clone: Its antigen is as yet unknown.

V shed 5 bases, J shed 8 bases, and the junction held 12 bases outside the gene matches. From germline, CDR1 is LNHDA and CDR2 SQIVND (reference sequence). The CDR3 contains 15 residues. Method: immunoSEQ multiplex PCR; TCRdb's copy keeps in-frame clones and lacks some. The sample lists approximately 140,000 clones, around 86% seen once, with 5% in the top ten. The sequence was collected from a human donor who had recovered from COVID-19. The chain carries TRBV19 and TRBJ1-2; TRBD1 aligns across 9 bases. The specimen comprised peripheral blood, sampled after recovery from COVID-19. The CDR3 region has the DNA TGTGCCAGTAGTCCCCAATGGACAGGGGTAAACGGCTACACCTTC. Translating it yields CASSPQWTGVNGYTF.